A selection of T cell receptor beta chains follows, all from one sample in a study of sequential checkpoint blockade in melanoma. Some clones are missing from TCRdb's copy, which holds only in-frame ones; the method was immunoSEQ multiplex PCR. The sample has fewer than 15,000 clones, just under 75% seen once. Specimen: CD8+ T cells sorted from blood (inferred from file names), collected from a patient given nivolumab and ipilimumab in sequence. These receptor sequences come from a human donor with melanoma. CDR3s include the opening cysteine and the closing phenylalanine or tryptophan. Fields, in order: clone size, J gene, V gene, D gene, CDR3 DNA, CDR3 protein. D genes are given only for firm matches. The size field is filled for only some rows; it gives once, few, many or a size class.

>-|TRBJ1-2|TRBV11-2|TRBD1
TGTGCCAGCAGCTTTGGGGGACAGGGTTATTATGGCTACACCTTC
CASSFGGQGYYGYTF
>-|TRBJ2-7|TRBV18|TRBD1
TGTGCCAGCTCACCGCCGACCGGGACAGACGAGCAGTACTTC
CASSPPTGTDEQYF
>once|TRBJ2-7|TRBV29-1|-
TGCAGCGCCACAGGTTTCACCTACGAGCAGTACTTC
CSATGFTYEQYF
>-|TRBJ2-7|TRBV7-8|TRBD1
TGTGCCAGCAGCCCCGGGACAGCCGACTACGAGCAGTACTTC
CASSPGTADYEQYF
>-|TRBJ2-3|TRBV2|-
TGTGCCAGCAGTGGAGCATATAGCGCAGATACGCAGTATTTT
CASSGAYSADTQYF
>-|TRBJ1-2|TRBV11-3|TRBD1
TGTGCCAGCAGCCTGGGACAGTTTTCTAACTATGGCTACACCTTC
CASSLGQFSNYGYTF
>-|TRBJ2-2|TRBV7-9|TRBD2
TGTGCCAGCAGCCCAGCGGGGGACCGGGAGCTGTTTTTT
CASSPAGDRELFF
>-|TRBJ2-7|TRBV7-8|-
TGTGCCAGCAGCTTACGGTCTACGATCTACGAGCAGTACTTC
CASSLRSTIYEQYF
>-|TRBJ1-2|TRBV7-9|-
TGTGCCAGCAGCTCCGGGACTGATTATGGCTACACCTTC
CASSSGTDYGYTF
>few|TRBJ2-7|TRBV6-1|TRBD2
TGTGCCAGCAGTGAAGGGACTAGCGGATCCTACGAGCAGTACTTC
CASSEGTSGSYEQYF
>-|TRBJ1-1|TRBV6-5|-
TGTGCCAGCAGTCCAAAGGGGGTGAACACTGAAGCTTTCTTT
CASSPKGVNTEAFF
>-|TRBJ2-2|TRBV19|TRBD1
TGTGCCAGTAGAGCCGACAGGGACCAATGGGAGCTGTTTTTT
CASRADRDQWELFF
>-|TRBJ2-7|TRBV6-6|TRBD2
TGTGCCAGCAGTTACGGGGCGGGAGCCCCCAACGAGCAGTACTTC
CASSYGAGAPNEQYF
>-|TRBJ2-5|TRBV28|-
TGTGCCAGCAGCCCCACAGGGAAAGAGACCCAGTACTTC
CASSPTGKETQYF
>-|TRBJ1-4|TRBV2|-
TGTGCCAGCAGGGGGCCCCTGGGGAATGAAAAACTGTTTTTT
CASRGPLGNEKLFF
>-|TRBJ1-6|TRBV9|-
TGTGCCAGCAGCGTAGGCGGGGATTCACCCCTCCACTTT
CASSVGGDSPLHF
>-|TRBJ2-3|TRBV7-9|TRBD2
TGTGCCAGCAGCCCGAGCGGGATTAGCACAGATACGCAGTATTTT
CASSPSGISTDTQYF
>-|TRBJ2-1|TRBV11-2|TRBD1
TGTGCCAGCAGTTCCGCCGGACAGGGTGGGAATGAGCAGTTCTTC
CASSSAGQGGNEQFF
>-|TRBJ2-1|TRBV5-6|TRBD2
TGTGCCAGCAGCCACGGACTAGCGACCAATGAGCAGTTCTTC
CASSHGLATNEQFF
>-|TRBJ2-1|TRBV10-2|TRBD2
TGCGCCAGCAGTGAAAGCCAGGCTAGCGGATACAATGAGCAGTTCTTC
CASSESQASGYNEQFF
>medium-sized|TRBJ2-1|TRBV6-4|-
TGTGCCAGCAGTGACTCGGGGGGTAGCTCCTACAATGAGCAGTTCTTC
CASSDSGGSSYNEQFF
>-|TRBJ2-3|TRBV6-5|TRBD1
TGTGCCAGCAGCTCATCAGGGGGCGTCGCAGATACGCAGTATTTT
CASSSSGGVADTQYF
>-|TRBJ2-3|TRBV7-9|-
TGTGCCAGCACCCCCCCGGGGATTAGCACAGATACGCAGTATTTT
CASTPPGISTDTQYF
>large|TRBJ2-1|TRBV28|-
TGTGCCAGCAAGGCTCCGCGGGATAATCCCGACAATGAGCAGTTCTTC
CASKAPRDNPDNEQFF
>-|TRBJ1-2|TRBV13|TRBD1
TGTGCCAGCAGCAGCCCCTCGACAGGGAACTATGGCTACACCTTC
CASSSPSTGNYGYTF
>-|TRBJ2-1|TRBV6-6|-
TGTGCCAGCAGTTACTCAGCGGCGTACAATGAGCAGTTCTTC
CASSYSAAYNEQFF
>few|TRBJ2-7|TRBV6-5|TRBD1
TGTGCCAGCAGTTACTGGACAGGGATGGACTACGAGCAGTACTTC
CASSYWTGMDYEQYF
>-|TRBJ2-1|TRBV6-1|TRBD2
TGTGCCAGCAGGTCACGTAGCGGGAGGGCGAATGAGCAGTTCTTC
CASRSRSGRANEQFF
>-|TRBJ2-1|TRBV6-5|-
TGTGCCAGCAGTTTATCTGCGGGGAGCAGCAATGAGCAGTTCTTC
CASSLSAGSSNEQFF
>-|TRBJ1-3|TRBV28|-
TGTGCCAGCAGTTCGGGGGGGGACACCATATATTTT
CASSSGGDTIYF
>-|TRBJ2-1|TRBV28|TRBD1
TGTGCCAGCAGTCGACAGGGGGCCACCTACAATGAGCAGTTCTTC
CASSRQGATYNEQFF
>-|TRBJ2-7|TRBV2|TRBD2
TGTGCCAGCCTAGCGGGAGGACCCTACGAGCAGTACTTC
CASLAGGPYEQYF
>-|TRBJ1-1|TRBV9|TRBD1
TGTGCCAGCAGCGGTACAGGGGGGCCTGAAGCTTTCTTT
CASSGTGGPEAFF
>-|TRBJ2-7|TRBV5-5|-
TGTGCCAGCAGCTTGGGAGGTAGCGGCTACGAGCAGTACTTC
CASSLGGSGYEQYF
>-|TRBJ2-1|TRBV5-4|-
TGTGCCAGCAGCCCGCGAGGCTACAATGAGCAGTTCTTC
CASSPRGYNEQFF
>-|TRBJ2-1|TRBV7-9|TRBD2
TGTGCCAGCAGCACTAGCGGGAGATTGATGGATGAGCAGTTCTTC
CASSTSGRLMDEQFF
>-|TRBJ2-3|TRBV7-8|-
TGTGCCAGCAGCTTTACAGGGCGGCGGACAGATACGCAGTATTTT
CASSFTGRRTDTQYF
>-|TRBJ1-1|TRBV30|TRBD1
TGTGCCTGGAGTGTCACAGGGGGCACTGAAGCTTTCTTT
CAWSVTGGTEAFF
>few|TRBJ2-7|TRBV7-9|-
TGTGCCAGCAGCCCAGGCAGGGGCGGTGTCGACGAGCAGTACTTC
CASSPGRGGVDEQYF
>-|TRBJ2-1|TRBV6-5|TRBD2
TGTGCCAGCACTACCGGGACTAGCGTTCACAATGAGCAGTTCTTC
CASTTGTSVHNEQFF